The clone carrying this T cell receptor (beta chain) occurred a few times. Its specificity is not known. The time point was: week 35, safety follow-up. Doses of 300 ug of mutant IDH1 20-mer peptide were given with topical imiquimod. Each patient was administered eight vaccinations, scheduled in weeks 1, 3, 5, 7, 11, 15, 19 and 23. New IDH1-mutant, ATRX-lost WHO grade 3 or 4 astrocytomas occurred in donors. The sample comes from a study of a mutant IDH1 vaccine in newly diagnosed glioma. Looking at the study overall: The start of vaccination came 4-6 weeks after radiotherapy alone, or with temozolomide cycles.

Assay: immunoSEQ multiplex PCR; the TCRdb copy retains only in-frame clones and omits some. Here the sample spans 25,000 to 40,000 clones, approximately 79% being singletons. Study results and limitations: Changes in the top peripheral T cell clonotypes seemingly had no bearing on pseudoprogression.

Germline V gene lookup returns CDR1 MDHEN and CDR2 SYDVKM. Deletions cut 7 bases from V and 3 bases from J, with 9 bases between. This CDR3 spans 12 amino acids. The receptor's source is a woman aged 25 to 39 with glioma. Some clones in this sample may be carry-over from other donors' samples. This specimen was PBMCs, taken from a glioma patient whose treatment included an IDH1 peptide vaccine. V usage is TRBV28 and J usage is TRBJ1-1; D is ambiguous. The CDR3 spells CASTDTHTEAFF. CDR3 nucleotides: TGTGCCAGCACCGACACTCACACTGAAGCTTTCTTT.